This TCR beta chain appears in the sequencing data of a study of blood T cell repertoires in COVID-19. Overall study context: The United States, Italy and Spain provided the acute and convalescent COVID-19 samples. In each case, the material was cDNA or gDNA derived from T cells, B-cell-depleted T cells, or PBMCs.

In germline, CDR1 is LNHDA, CDR2 SQIVND (reference sequence). V gave up 11 bases and J gave up 5 bases; unmatched junction bases: 15. The CDR3 covers 15 residues. Per the original methods: Researchers report that nucleated cell counts were estimated from reference gene primer amplification. Clones were sequenced by immunoSEQ multiplex PCR, and TCRdb holds only the in-frame ones, with some missing. V, J and clone size are taken as reported in that table, and D and trimming were inferred from the DNA itself. The sample lists some 250,000 clones, around 86% occurring once. V is TRBV19 and J is TRBJ2-1; 7 bases align to TRBD2. This receptor was obtained from a woman in her twenties or thirties who had recovered from COVID-19. The sample consisted of peripheral blood. CDR3 DNA sequence: TGTGCCGCCAGTGGGCGGGGGAAGGTCCACAATGAGCAGTTCTTC. Its translation: CAASGRGKVHNEQFF.